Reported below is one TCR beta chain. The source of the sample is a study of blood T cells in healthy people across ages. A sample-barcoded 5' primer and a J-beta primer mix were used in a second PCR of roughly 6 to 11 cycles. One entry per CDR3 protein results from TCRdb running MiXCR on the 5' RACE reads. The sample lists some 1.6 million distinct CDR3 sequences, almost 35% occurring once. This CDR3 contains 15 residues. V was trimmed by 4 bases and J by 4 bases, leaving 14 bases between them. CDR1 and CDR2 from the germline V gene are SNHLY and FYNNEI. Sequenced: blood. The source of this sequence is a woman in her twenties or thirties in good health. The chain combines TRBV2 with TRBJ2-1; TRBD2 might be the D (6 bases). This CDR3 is CASSVWGGGYNEQFF. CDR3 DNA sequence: TGTGCCAGCAGTGTATGGGGAGGCGGTTACAATGAGCAGTTCTTC. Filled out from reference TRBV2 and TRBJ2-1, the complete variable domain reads EPEVTQTPSHQVTQMGQEVILRCVPISNHLYFYWYRQILGQKVEFLVSFYNNEISEKSEIFDDQFSVERPDGSNFTLKIRSTKLEDSAMYFCASSVWGGGYNEQFFGPGTRLTVL.